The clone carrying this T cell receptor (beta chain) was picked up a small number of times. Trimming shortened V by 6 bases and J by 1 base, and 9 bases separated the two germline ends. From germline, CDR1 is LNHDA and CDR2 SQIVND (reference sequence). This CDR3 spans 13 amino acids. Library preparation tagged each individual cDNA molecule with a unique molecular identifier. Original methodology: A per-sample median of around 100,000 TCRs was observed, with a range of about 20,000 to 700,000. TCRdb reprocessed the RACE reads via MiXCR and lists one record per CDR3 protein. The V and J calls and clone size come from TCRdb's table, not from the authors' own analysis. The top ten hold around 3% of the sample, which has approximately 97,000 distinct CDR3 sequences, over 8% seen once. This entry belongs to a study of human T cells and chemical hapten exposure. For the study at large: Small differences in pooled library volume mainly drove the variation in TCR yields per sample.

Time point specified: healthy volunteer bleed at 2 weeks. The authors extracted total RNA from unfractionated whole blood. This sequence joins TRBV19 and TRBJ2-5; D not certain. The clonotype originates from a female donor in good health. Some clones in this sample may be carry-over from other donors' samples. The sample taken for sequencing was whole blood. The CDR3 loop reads CASRETSQETQYF. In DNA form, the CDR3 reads TGTGCCAGTAGGGAAACCTCCCAAGAGACCCAGTACTTC.